This T cell receptor beta chain was identified in a study of neurological immune-mediated disorders. General study points: For the multiple sclerosis repertoire cluster, no association with any clinical or MRI feature was found. The level of TCR clonal expansion was highest in patients with HTLV-1-associated myelopathy and lowest in multiple sclerosis, where it fell below the level seen in healthy controls. The repertoires of 18 of 34 multiple sclerosis patients fell into one related-CDR3 cluster (a possible signature) under phylogenetic grouping.

Via MiXCR, TCRdb re-called the 5' RACE reads, giving one row per CDR3 protein. Here the sample spans about 46,000 distinct CDR3 sequences, under 2% being singletons. The unsorted libraries originated from 2 million PBMCs kept at -80 C. Per the germline V gene, CDR1 is DFQATT and CDR2 is SNEGSKA (reference sequence). Losses at the gene ends were 3 bases for V and 0 bases for J; bases not matched to a gene: 4. The CDR3 consists of 14 residues. This clonotype was recorded at least ten times. Its target is unknown. This rearrangement joins TRBV20-1 to TRBJ2-7; 8 bases align to TRBD2. The sequencing input was PBMCs. The TCR sequence derives from a woman between 35 and 50 years old with multiple sclerosis. In nucleotides, the CDR3 is TGCAGTGCTAGTGCGCGGGGGGACTCCTACGAGCAGTACTTC. Residues: CSASARGDSYEQYF.